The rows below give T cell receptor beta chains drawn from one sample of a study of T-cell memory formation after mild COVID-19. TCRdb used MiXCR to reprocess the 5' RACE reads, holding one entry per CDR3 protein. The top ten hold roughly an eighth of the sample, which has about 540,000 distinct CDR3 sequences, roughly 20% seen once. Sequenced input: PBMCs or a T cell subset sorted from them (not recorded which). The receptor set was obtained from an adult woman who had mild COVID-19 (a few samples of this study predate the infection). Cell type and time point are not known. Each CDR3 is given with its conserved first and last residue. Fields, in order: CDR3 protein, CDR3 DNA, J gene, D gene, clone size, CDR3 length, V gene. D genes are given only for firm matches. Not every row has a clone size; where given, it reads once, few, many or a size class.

CASSLVSGQGFSPLHF,TGTGCCAGCAGCTTAGTCTCGGGACAGGGGTTTTCACCCCTCCACTTT,TRBJ1-6,TRBD1,few,16,TRBV7-2
CASSGHTETQYF,TGTGCCAGCAGCGGTCATACAGAGACCCAGTACTTC,TRBJ2-5,.,few,12,TRBV9
CASSSDRGNQPQHF,TGTGCCAGCAGCTCGGACAGGGGCAATCAGCCCCAGCATTTT,TRBJ1-5,TRBD1,.,14,TRBV7-2
CATSRSPRGPYQETQYF,TGTGCCACCAGCAGATCCCCGCGGGGACCGTACCAAGAGACCCAGTACTTC,TRBJ2-5,.,few,17,TRBV15
CASSTRTGVSGELFF,TGTGCCAGCAGCACACGGACAGGGGTGTCCGGGGAGCTGTTTTTT,TRBJ2-2,TRBD1,.,15,TRBV11-1
CSAEGPGGTEAFF,TGCAGCGCTGAAGGCCCCGGCGGAACTGAAGCTTTCTTT,TRBJ1-1,.,.,13,TRBV29-1
CSASRGRLGQPQHF,TGCAGTGCTAGTCGGGGGCGACTCGGTCAGCCCCAGCATTTT,TRBJ1-5,.,.,14,TRBV20-1
CASSLTMREQYF,TGTGCCAGCAGCCTTACAATGAGGGAGCAGTACTTC,TRBJ2-7,.,.,12,TRBV13
CASSQPLPSGQGYIHEQYF,TGTGCCAGCAGCCAACCGCTACCCTCGGGACAGGGGTACATCCACGAGCAGTACTTC,TRBJ2-7,TRBD1,many,19,TRBV3-1
CASSPTWAGSNNEQFF,TGTGCCAGCAGCCCGACCTGGGCAGGGTCAAACAATGAGCAGTTCTTC,TRBJ2-1,.,.,16,TRBV14
CASSSLGVGDTQYF,TGCGCCAGCAGCTCACTAGGGGTCGGGGATACTCAGTATTTT,TRBJ2-3,.,.,14,TRBV5-1
CASSTINFREWTNYNEQFF,TGTGCCAGCAGCACTATTAATTTCCGGGAATGGACTAACTACAATGAGCAGTTCTTC,TRBJ2-1,.,.,19,TRBV7-2
CASSQDLDLNNAYEQYF,TGCGCCAGCAGCCAAGATCTGGATCTAAACAACGCCTACGAGCAGTACTTC,TRBJ2-7,.,.,17,TRBV4-1
CASRRGTGNGYTF,TGTGCCAGCAGGCGGGGGACAGGGAACGGCTACACCTTC,TRBJ1-2,TRBD1,few,13,TRBV5-4
CSAKRDSSGEQFF,TGCAGTGCTAAACGGGACAGTTCTGGTGAGCAGTTCTTC,TRBJ2-1,TRBD1,.,13,TRBV20-1
CASSSYALAGPDTQYF,TGTGCCAGCAGTTCCTACGCACTAGCGGGCCCGGATACGCAGTATTTT,TRBJ2-3,TRBD2,many,16,TRBV6-6
CASRSNSPLHF,TGTGCCAGCAGAAGTAATTCACCCCTCCACTTT,TRBJ1-6,.,few,11,TRBV27
CASSDRTSGAYNEQFF,TGTGCCAGCAGTGACCGGACTAGCGGGGCATACAATGAGCAGTTCTTC,TRBJ2-1,TRBD2,few,16,TRBV2
CASSLDRVGLNEQFF,TGTGCCAGCAGTTTAGACAGGGTCGGGTTGAATGAGCAGTTCTTC,TRBJ2-1,.,few,15,TRBV12-3/TRBV12-4
CASRETGTDDQPQHF,TGCGCCAGCAGAGAAACCGGGACAGATGATCAGCCCCAGCATTTT,TRBJ1-5,TRBD1,few,15,TRBV5-1
CDSSPGTLRATGELFF,TGTGACAGCAGCCCCGGGACTCTTCGAGCGACCGGGGAGCTGTTTTTT,TRBJ2-2,.,.,16,TRBV5-4
CASSYGQGGNEQYF,TGCGCCAGCAGCTACGGACAGGGAGGGAACGAGCAGTACTTC,TRBJ2-7,.,.,14,TRBV5-1
CASSYGTGEQFF,TGTGCCAGCAGTTACGGCACTGGTGAGCAGTTCTTC,TRBJ2-1,.,.,12,TRBV6-2/TRBV6-3
CASASGDRKKNTEAFF,TGCGCCAGCGCGTCCGGAGACAGAAAAAAGAACACTGAAGCTTTCTTT,TRBJ1-1,.,few,16,TRBV5-1
CASSKGTGELFF,TGTGCCAGCAGTAAGGGGACCGGGGAGCTGTTTTTT,TRBJ2-2,.,few,12,TRBV12-3/TRBV12-4
CASSLAIGANTGELFF,TGTGCCAGCAGCTTAGCGATAGGGGCGAACACCGGGGAGCTGTTTTTT,TRBJ2-2,.,few,16,TRBV7-6
CASRRTSGSDEQFF,TGTGCCAGCAGGCGGACTAGCGGGAGCGATGAGCAGTTCTTC,TRBJ2-1,TRBD2,few,14,TRBV12-3/TRBV12-4
CSTKRGYSYNEQFF,TGCAGTACGAAGCGGGGCTACTCCTACAATGAGCAGTTCTTC,TRBJ2-1,TRBD2,.,14,TRBV20-1
CATSRASLAGGQGGELFF,TGTGCCACCAGCAGAGCCTCCTTAGCGGGAGGGCAAGGCGGGGAGCTGTTTTTT,TRBJ2-2,TRBD2,.,18,TRBV15
CASSPQGMGTEAFF,TGTGCCAGCTCACCACAGGGAATGGGGACTGAAGCTTTCTTT,TRBJ1-1,.,once,14,TRBV18
CASRVSGPEEQYF,TGTGCCAGCAGGGTAAGCGGTCCGGAGGAGCAGTACTTC,TRBJ2-7,.,few,13,TRBV6-6
CASSIRGYAFF,TGTGCCAGTAGTATCAGGGGGTATGCTTTCTTT,TRBJ1-1,TRBD1,.,11,TRBV19
CATSFPGGDTQYF,TGTGCCACCAGCTTTCCCGGAGGGGATACGCAGTATTTT,TRBJ2-3,.,few,13,TRBV15
CASSSFDSSDTQYF,TGTGCCAGCAGCTCCTTCGACAGCTCAGATACGCAGTATTTT,TRBJ2-3,.,.,14,TRBV5-5
CASNVRDTSYEQYF,TGCGCCAGCAATGTGCGGGACACGTCCTACGAGCAGTACTTC,TRBJ2-7,.,.,14,TRBV4-1
CASSLYGGEQFF,TGTGCCAGCAGTCTCTATGGGGGTGAGCAGTTCTTC,TRBJ2-1,.,few,12,TRBV6-6
CSARGTSGRGYEQYF,TGCAGTGCTAGAGGGACTAGCGGGAGGGGCTACGAGCAGTACTTC,TRBJ2-7,TRBD2,.,15,TRBV20-1
CASRQGEAGELFF,TGCGCCAGCAGACAGGGGGAGGCCGGGGAGCTGTTTTTT,TRBJ2-2,TRBD1,.,13,TRBV5-1
CASSPGQGRNTIYF,TGTGCCAGCAGCCCCGGACAGGGGAGAAACACCATATATTTT,TRBJ1-3,TRBD1,.,14,TRBV6-5
CATSDLGAGEGIHEQFF,TGTGCCACCAGTGATTTGGGGGCAGGGGAGGGCATCCATGAGCAGTTCTTC,TRBJ2-1,.,.,17,TRBV24-1
CASSPFFGEGNEQFF,TGCGCCAGCAGCCCATTTTTTGGGGAGGGAAATGAGCAGTTCTTC,TRBJ2-1,TRBD2,.,15,TRBV5-1